Sequencing of this TCR beta chain was carried out in a study of cytomegalovirus exposure and HLA in healthy donors. The study's findings and limits: Analyzed later, association rates of TCRs varied across HLA loci, with DRB1 most and HLA-C fewest. The number of N-insertions in an Asian-associated ancestry cluster was reportedly below the roughly 670-donor mean in a later analysis. Using the classifier, cytomegalovirus status was reportedly diagnosed with high specificity and sensitivity.

PCR primers comprised 60 Vbeta and 13 Jbeta primers. Sequenced by immunoSEQ multiplex PCR; TCRdb stores in-frame clones only, minus some. This table has about 34,000 clones, roughly 64% appearing once. CDR3 size: 15 residues. Germline V gives CDR1 KGHSH, CDR2 LQKENI. V shed 3 bases and J shed 4 bases, with 15 bases lying between them. As to this clone: Its antigen remains unknown.

The specimen sequenced was PBMCs. This clonotype was obtained from a man in his forties in good health and CMV-seropositive. The chain carries TRBV18 and TRBJ1-2; no definite D call. The CDR3 coding sequence is TGTGCCAGCTCACCCGGAGGGCAGGTGTCCTATGGCTACACCTTC. As protein: CASSPGGQVSYGYTF.